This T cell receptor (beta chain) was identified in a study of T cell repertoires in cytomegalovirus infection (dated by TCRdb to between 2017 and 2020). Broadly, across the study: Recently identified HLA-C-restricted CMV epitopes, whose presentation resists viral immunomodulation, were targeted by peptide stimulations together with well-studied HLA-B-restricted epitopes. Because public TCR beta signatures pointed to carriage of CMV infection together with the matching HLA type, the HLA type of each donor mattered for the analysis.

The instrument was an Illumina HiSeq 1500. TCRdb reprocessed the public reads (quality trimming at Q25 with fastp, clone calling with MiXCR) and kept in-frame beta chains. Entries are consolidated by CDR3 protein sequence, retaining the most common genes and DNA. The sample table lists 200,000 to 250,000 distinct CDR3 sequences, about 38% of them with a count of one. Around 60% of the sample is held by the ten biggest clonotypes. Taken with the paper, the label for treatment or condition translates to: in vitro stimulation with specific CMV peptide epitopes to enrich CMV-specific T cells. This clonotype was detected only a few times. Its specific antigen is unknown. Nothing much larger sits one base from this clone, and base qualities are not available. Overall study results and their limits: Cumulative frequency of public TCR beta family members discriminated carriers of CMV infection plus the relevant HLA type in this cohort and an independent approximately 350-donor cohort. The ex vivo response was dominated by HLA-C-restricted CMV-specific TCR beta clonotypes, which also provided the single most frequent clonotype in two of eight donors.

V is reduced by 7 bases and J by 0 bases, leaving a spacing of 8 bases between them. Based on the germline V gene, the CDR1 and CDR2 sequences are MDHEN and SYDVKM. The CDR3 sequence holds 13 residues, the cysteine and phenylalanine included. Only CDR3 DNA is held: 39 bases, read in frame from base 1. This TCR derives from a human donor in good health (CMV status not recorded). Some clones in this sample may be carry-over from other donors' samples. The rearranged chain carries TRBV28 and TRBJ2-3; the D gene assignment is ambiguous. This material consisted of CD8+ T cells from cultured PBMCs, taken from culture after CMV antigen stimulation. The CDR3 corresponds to CASNELSTDTQYF. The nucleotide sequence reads TGTGCCAGCAACGAACTTAGCACAGATACGCAGTATTTT.